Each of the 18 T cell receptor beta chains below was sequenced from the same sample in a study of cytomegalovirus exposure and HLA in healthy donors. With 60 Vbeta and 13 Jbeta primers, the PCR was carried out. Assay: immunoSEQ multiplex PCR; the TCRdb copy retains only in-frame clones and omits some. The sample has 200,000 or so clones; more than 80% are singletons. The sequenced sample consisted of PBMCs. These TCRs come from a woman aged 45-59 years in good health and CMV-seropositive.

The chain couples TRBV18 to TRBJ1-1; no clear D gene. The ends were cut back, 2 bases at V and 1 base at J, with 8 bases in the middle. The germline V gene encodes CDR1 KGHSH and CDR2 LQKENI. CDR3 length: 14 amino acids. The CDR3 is CASSPSGSNTEAFF. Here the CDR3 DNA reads TGTGCCAGCTCACCATCGGGGTCGAACACTGAAGCTTTCTTT.

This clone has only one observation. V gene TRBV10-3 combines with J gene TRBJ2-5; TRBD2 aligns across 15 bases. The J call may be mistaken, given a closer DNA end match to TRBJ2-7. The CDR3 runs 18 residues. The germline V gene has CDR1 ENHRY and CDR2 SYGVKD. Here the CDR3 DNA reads TGTGCCATCAGCCCCTGGACTAGCGGGGGGGCGAGCTCCTACGAGCAGTACTTC. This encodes CAISPWTSGGASSYEQYF.

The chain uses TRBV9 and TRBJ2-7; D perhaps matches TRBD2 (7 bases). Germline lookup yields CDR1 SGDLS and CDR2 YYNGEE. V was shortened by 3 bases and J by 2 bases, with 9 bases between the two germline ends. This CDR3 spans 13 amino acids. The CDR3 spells CASSGEGAYEQYF. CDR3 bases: TGTGCCAGCAGCGGGGAGGGGGCCTACGAGCAGTACTTC.

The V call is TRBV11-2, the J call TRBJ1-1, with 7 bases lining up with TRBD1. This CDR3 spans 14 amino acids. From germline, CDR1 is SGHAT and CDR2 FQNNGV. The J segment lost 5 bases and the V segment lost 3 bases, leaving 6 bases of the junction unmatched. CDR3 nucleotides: TGTGCCAGCAGCTTTGACAGACAGGGAACTGAAGCTTTCTTT. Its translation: CASSFDRQGTEAFF.

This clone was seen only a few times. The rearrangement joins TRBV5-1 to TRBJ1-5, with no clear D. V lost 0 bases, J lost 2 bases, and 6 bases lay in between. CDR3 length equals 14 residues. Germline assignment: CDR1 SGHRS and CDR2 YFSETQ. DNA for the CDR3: TGCGCCAGCAGCTTGGGAAGCGGCAATCAGCCCCAGCATTTT. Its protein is CASSLGSGNQPQHF.

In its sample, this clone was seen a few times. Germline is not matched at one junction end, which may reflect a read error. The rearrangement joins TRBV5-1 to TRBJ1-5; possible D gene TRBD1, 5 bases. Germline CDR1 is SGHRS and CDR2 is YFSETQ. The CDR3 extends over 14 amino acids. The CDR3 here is CASSLGTVNQPQHF. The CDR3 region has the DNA TGTGCCAGCAGCTTGGGGACTGTCAATCAGCCCCAGCATTTT.

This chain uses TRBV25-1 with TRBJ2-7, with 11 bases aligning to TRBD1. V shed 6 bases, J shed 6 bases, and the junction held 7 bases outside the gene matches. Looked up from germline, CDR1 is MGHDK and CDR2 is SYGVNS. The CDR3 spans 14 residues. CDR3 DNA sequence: TGTGCCAGCAGCAATCCCGGGACAGGGGGCGAGCAGTACTTC. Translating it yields CASSNPGTGGEQYF.

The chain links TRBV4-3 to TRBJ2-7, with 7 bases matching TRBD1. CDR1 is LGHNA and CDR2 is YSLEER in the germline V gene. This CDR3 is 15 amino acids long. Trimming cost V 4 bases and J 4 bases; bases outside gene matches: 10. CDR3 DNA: TGCGCCAGCAGCCCGGAAATGGGGACAGAGTACGAGCAGTACTTC. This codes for CASSPEMGTEYEQYF.

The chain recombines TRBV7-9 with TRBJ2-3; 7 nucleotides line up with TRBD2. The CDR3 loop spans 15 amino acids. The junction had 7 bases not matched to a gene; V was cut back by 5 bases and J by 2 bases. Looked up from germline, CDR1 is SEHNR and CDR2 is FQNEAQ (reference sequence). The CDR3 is CASSQGLGDTDTQYF. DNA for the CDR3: TGTGCCAGCAGCCAAGGACTAGGAGACACAGATACGCAGTATTTT.

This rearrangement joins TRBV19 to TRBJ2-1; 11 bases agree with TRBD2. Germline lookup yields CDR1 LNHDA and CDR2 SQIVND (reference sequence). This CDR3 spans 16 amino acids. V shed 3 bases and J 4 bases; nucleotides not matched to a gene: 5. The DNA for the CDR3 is TGTGCCAGTAGTATCTCGGGACTAGCGGATTACAATGAGCAGTTCTTC. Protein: CASSISGLADYNEQFF.

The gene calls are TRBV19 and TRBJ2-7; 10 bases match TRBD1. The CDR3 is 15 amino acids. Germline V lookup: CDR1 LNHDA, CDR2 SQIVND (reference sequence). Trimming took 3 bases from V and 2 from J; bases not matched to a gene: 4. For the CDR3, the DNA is TGTGCCAGTAGTATTGGGACAGGGGCGACCTACGAGCAGTACTTC. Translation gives CASSIGTGATYEQYF.

The CDR3 DNA follows: TGTGCCAGCAGCTTCGGGACAGGGTTCCTGAACACTGAAGCTTTCTTT. Protein: CASSFGTGFLNTEAFF. This rearrangement joins TRBV5-6 to TRBJ1-1; 9 positions agree with TRBD1. CDR1 is SGHDT, CDR2 YYEEEE, per germline. V dropped 2 bases and J dropped 0; count of bases not matched to a gene: 5. The CDR3 totals 16 residues. Full variable domain (outside the CDR3, taken from reference TRBV5-6 and TRBJ1-1): DAGVTQSPTHLIKTRGQQVTLRCSPKSGHDTVSWYQQALGQGPQFIFQYYEEEERQRGNFPDRFSGHQFPNYSSELNVNALLLGDSALYLCASSFGTGFLNTEAFFGQGTRLTVV.

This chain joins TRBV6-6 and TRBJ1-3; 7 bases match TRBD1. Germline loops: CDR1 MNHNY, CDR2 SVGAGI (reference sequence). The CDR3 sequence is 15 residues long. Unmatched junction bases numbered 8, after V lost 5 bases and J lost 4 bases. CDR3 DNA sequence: TGTGCCAGCAGTCCACAGGGGTTGGAAGGAAACACCATATATTTT. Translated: CASSPQGLEGNTIYF.

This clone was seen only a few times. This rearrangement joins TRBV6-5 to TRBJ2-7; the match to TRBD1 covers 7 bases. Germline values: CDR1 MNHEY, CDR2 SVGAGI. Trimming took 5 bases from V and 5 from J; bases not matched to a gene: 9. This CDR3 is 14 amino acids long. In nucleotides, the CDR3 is TGTGCCAGCAGTCGTACAGGGGTGGAGAACGAGCAGTACTTC. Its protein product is CASSRTGVENEQYF.

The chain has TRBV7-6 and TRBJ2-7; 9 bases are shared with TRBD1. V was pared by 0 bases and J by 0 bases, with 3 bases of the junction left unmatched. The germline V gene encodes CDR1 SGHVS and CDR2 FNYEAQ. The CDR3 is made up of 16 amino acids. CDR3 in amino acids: CASSLAGTGTSYEQYF. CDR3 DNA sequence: TGTGCCAGCAGCTTAGCCGGGACAGGGACCTCCTACGAGCAGTACTTC.

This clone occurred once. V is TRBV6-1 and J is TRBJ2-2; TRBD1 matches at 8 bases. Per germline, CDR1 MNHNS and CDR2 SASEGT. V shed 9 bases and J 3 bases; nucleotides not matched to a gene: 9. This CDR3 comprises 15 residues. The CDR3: CASRDRQGYTGELFF. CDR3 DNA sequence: TGTGCCAGTAGGGACAGACAGGGGTACACCGGGGAGCTGTTTTTT.

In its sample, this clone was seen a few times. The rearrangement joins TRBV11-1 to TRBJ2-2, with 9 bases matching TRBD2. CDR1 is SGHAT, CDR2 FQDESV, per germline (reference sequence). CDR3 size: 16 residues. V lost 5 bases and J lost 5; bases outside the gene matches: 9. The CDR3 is CASSRDSSGGTGELFF. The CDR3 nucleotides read TGTGCCAGCAGCCGCGACTCCAGCGGGGGGACCGGGGAGCTGTTTTTT.

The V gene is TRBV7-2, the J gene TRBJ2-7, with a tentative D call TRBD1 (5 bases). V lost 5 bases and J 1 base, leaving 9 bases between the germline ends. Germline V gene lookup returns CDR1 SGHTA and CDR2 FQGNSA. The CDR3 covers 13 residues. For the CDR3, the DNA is TGTGCCAGCAGCCTGACAGAATCCTACGAGCAGTACTTC. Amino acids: CASSLTESYEQYF.